This passage covers 16 T cell receptor beta chains from one sample sequenced in a study of T cells in Graves' hyperthyroidism and ophthalmopathy. RNA transcripts were the template for amplifying TCR beta CDR3 regions. The HTBI set primed first-round TCR CDR3 RT-PCR. MiXCR, applied by TCRdb to the multiplex PCR reads, yields one record per CDR3 protein. The sample lists 45,000 to 50,000 distinct CDR3 sequences; 45% to 50% were seen once. The sequencing sample was made of peripheral blood or thyroid tissue (not recorded which). The receptors were sampled from a woman aged 50 to 60 with Graves' hyperthyroidism.

This clonotype was seen at least ten times. The chain has TRBV18 and TRBJ2-7, with TRBD1 as a possible D gene (5 bases). This CDR3 has 13 residues. The V and J ends lost 3 bases and 6 bases respectively, with 12 bases between them. CDR1 and CDR2 from the germline V gene are KGHSH and LQKENI. CDR3 protein: CASSPSRAGEQYF. The CDR3 DNA reads as TGTGCCAGCTCACCTAGCAGGGCCGGCGAGCAGTACTTC.

This clonotype was counted many times. The V and J genes are TRBV4-3 and TRBJ2-5; no clear D. This CDR3 spans 16 amino acids. The ends were cut back, 2 bases at V and 0 bases at J, with 13 bases in the middle. From germline, CDR1 is LGHNA and CDR2 YSLEER. This chain's CDR3 is CASSQRRSAYQETQYF. The CDR3 nucleotides read TGCGCCAGCAGCCAAAGACGGAGTGCCTACCAAGAGACCCAGTACTTC.

The rearrangement joins TRBV7-3 to TRBJ2-7; a possible D gene is TRBD1 (6 bases). Germline V lookup: CDR1 SGHTA, CDR2 FQGTGA. This CDR3 has 12 residues. V was trimmed by 5 bases and J by 7 bases, leaving 12 bases between them. CDR3 residues: CASSLQGIEQYF. Here the CDR3 DNA reads TGTGCCAGCAGCCTTCAGGGGATTGAGCAGTACTTC.

This sequence joins TRBV19 and TRBJ2-7; TRBD2 aligns across 12 bases. The CDR3 is 16 amino acids. V trimming: 3 bases; J trimming: 1 base; junction bases outside the gene matches: 4. CDR1 and CDR2 from the germline V gene are LNHDA and SQIVND (reference sequence). CDR3: CASSITGLAGSYEQYF. The CDR3 bases are TGTGCCAGTAGTATTACAGGACTAGCGGGATCCTACGAGCAGTACTTC.

The rearrangement links TRBV29-1 to TRBJ1-2, with 7 bases aligning to TRBD1. Germline loops: CDR1 SQVTM, CDR2 ANQGSEA. The CDR3 covers 13 residues. With 0 bases clipped from V and 6 bases from J, the junction kept 4 bases outside the gene matches. CDR3 in amino acids: CSVEDQGGDGYTF. CDR3 DNA sequence: TGCAGCGTTGAAGATCAAGGGGGCGATGGCTACACCTTC.

In this sample, this clonotype turned up many times. The genes are TRBV5-8 and TRBJ1-1; no reliable D call. Germline-derived CDR1 and CDR2 are SGHTS and YDEGEE. The V end lost 4 bases, the J end lost 7 bases, and 14 bases lay between the germline ends. The CDR3 covers 13 residues. CDR3 in DNA: TGTGCCAGCAGCCCCGATTGGTCCTTTGAAGCTTTCTTT. It codes for CASSPDWSFEAFF.

This clonotype came up many times. The rearrangement links TRBV9 to TRBJ2-5; 11 nucleotides line up with TRBD2. CDR3 size: 14 residues. V lost 4 bases to trimming and J lost 4 bases; unmatched junction nucleotides: 3. Germline CDR1 SGDLS, CDR2 YYNGEE. Here the CDR3 DNA reads TGTGCCAGCAGCCCCCTAGCGGGAGGAGAGACCCAGTACTTC. This translates into CASSPLAGGETQYF. Supplemented by reference TRBV9 and TRBJ2-5, the full variable domain reads DSGVTQTPKHLITATGQRVTLRCSPRSGDLSVYWYQQSLDQGLQFLIQYYNGEERAKGNILERFSAQQFPDLHSELNLSSLELGDSALYFCASSPLAGGETQYFGPGTRLLVL.

This clonotype was recorded many times. The chain couples TRBV3-1 to TRBJ2-7; the D is unclear. V was pared by 2 bases and J by 4 bases, with 6 bases between. CDR1 LGHDT and CDR2 YNNKEL come from the germline V gene (reference sequence). This CDR3 is built from 12 residues. Written as DNA, the CDR3 is TGTGCCAGCAGCCAATCTTCGTACGAGCAGTACTTC. Its protein product is CASSQSSYEQYF.

The chain joins TRBV10-2 to TRBJ2-7; 12 nucleotides align to TRBD2. This CDR3 is 14 amino acids long. CDR1 and CDR2 (germline): WSHSY, SAAADI. The trim removed 8 bases at V and 2 bases at J, leaving 4 bases unmatched. The CDR3 sequence is CASVRTSGTYEQYF. For the CDR3, the DNA is TGCGCCAGCGTCCGGACTAGCGGGACCTACGAGCAGTACTTC.

A note on this clonotype: It is unclear where the CDR3 begins or ends on the DNA, so no DNA is shown, and the CDR3 is as TCRdb lists it. The gene calls are TRBV15 and TRBJ2-5; TRBD1, the table's D call, was not compared with the DNA. Germline values: CDR1 LNHNV, CDR2 YYDKDF (reference sequence). With termini counted, the CDR3 has 18 amino acids. The CDR3: CATSRQGTQFFGSGTQYF.

This clonotype was recorded a few times. The genes are TRBV30 and TRBJ1-1, with 9 bases matching TRBD1. Unmatched junction bases numbered 4, after V lost 6 bases and J lost 5 bases. CDR3 length: 12 amino acids. Germline V lookup: CDR1 GTSNPN, CDR2 SVGIG (reference sequence). CDR3 amino acids: CACNRGQTEAFF. In DNA, the CDR3 is TGTGCCTGCAACAGGGGGCAAACTGAAGCTTTCTTT.

The sample holds many counts of this clonotype. V is TRBV7-2 and J is TRBJ2-5; D remains unclear. The CDR3 spans 11 residues. Trimming cost V 3 bases and J 2 bases, with 1 base left between them. Germline CDR1 reads SGHTA; CDR2 reads FQGNSA. CDR3 DNA: TGTGCCAGCAGCTTGCAAGAGACCCAGTACTTC. This encodes CASSLQETQYF.

The chain recombines TRBV12-5 with TRBJ2-1; 8 nucleotides align to TRBD2. This CDR3 is built from 13 residues. V dropped 4 bases and J dropped 12; count of bases not matched to a gene: 8. Germline CDR1 LGHNT, CDR2 FRNRAP. The CDR3 DNA sequence: TGTGCTAGTGGTTCCTTAGCGGGGCATGTGCAGTTCTTC. This encodes CASGSLAGHVQFF.

In its sample, this clonotype was seen many times. The genes are TRBV20-1 and TRBJ2-2; 7 nucleotides match TRBD2. CDR1 and CDR2 from the germline V gene are DFQATT and SNEGSKA (reference sequence). V lost 1 base to trimming and J lost 4 bases; unmatched junction nucleotides: 6. This CDR3 contains 15 residues. CDR3 DNA: TGCAGTGCTAGAGTGGCGGGAGCGGGCACCGGGGAGCTGTTTTTT. This encodes CSARVAGAGTGELFF.

Only a few counts were recorded for this clonotype. This chain connects TRBV6-5 to TRBJ1-2; D is unclear. This CDR3 region has 14 residues. In germline, CDR1 is MNHEY, CDR2 SVGAGI. Trimming removed 6 bases at V and 4 bases at J, with 15 bases between. This CDR3 is CASSQALTGYGYTF. The CDR3 bases are TGTGCCAGCAGCCAAGCCTTGACGGGCTATGGCTACACCTTC.

CDR3 in amino acids: CAIRPEMGQPQHF. The CDR3 coding sequence is TGTGCCATCAGACCTGAGATGGGACAGCCCCAGCATTTT. The chain uses TRBV10-3 and TRBJ1-5, with D unresolved. Germline V CDR1 and CDR2: ENHRY, SYGVKD. The CDR3 is 13 amino acids. The V gene lost 6 bases and the J gene lost 7 bases, with 13 bases spanning the gap.